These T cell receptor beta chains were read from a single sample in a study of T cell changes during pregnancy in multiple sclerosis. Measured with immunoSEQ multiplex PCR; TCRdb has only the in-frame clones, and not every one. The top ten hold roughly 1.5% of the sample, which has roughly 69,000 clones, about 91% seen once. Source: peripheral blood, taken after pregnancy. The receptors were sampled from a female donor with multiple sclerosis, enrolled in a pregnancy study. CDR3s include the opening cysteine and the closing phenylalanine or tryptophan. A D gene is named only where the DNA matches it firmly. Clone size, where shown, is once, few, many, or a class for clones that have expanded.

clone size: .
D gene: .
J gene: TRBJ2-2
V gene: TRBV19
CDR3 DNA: TGTGCCAGTAGTATGTCCTTTGCTCCGGGGACCGGGGAGCTGTTTTTT
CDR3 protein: CASSMSFAPGTGELFF

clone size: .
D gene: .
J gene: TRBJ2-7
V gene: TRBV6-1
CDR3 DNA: TGTGCCAGCAGTGAAGGGCTGGCCCCCTACGAGCAGTACTTC
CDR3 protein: CASSEGLAPYEQYF

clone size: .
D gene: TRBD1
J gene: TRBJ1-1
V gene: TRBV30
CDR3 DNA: TGTGCCTGGAGTGGCACAGGGGTTTACACTGAAGCTTTCTTT
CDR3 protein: CAWSGTGVYTEAFF

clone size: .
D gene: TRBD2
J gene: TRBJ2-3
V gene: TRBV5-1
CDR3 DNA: TGCGCCAGCAGCTTTTTAGCGGGAGGCCCTAGCACAGATACGCAGTATTTT
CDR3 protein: CASSFLAGGPSTDTQYF

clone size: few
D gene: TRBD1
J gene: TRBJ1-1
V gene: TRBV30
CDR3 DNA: TGTGCCTCCTCCAACCGCGAAGGGACAGGGACCACTGAAGCTTTCTTT
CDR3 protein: CASSNREGTGTTEAFF

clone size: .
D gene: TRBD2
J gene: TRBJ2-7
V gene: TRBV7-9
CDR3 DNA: TGTGCCAGCAGCTTAGGTTACTCGCGGGACTACTCCTACGAGCAGTACTTC
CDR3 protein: CASSLGYSRDYSYEQYF

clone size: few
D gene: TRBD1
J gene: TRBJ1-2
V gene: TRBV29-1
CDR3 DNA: TGCAGCGTTTCCAGGGGGCGCGATGGCTACACCTTC
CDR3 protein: CSVSRGRDGYTF

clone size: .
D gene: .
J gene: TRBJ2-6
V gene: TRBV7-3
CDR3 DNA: TGTGCCAGCAGCTTAACACACTCTGGGGCCAACGTCCTGACTTTC
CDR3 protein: CASSLTHSGANVLTF

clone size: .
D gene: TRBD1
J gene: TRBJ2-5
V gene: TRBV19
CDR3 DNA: TGTGCCAGTAGTGCCCGACGGGACAGCCAAGAGACCCAGTACTTC
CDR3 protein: CASSARRDSQETQYF

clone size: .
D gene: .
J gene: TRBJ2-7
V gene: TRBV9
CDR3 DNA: TGTGCCAGCAGCGTAGAGCAGGGTCCCTACGAGCAGTACTTC
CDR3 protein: CASSVEQGPYEQYF

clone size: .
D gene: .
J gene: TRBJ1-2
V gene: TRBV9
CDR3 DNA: TGTGCCAGCGCTCGGGGGAGATTAGGCTACACCTTC
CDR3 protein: CASARGRLGYTF

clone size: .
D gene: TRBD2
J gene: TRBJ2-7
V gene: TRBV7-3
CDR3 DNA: TGTGCCAGCAGCAGGTCCTTAGCGGGAGACGAGCAGTACTTC
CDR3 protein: CASSRSLAGDEQYF

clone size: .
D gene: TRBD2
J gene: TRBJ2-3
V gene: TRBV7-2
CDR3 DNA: TGTGCCAGCAGCTTAGATAGCGGGGTGACAGATACGCAGTATTTT
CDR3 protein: CASSLDSGVTDTQYF

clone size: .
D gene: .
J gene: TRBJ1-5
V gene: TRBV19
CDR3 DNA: TGTGCCAGTAGTATAGGCGGGGGTCGGAATCAGCCCCAGCATTTT
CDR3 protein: CASSIGGGRNQPQHF

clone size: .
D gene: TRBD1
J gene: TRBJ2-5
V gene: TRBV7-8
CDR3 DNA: TGTGCCAGCAGCTCTGGGACAGCACAAGAGACCCAGTACTTC
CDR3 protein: CASSSGTAQETQYF

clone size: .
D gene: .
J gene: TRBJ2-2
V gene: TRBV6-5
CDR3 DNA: TGTGCCAGCAGTTATGGGGCCAGGGGTGACGGGGAGCTGTTTTTT
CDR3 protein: CASSYGARGDGELFF

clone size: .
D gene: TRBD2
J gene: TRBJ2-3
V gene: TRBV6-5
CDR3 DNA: TGTGCCAGCAGTTACCGGGGGGTGACTAGCACAGATACGCAGTATTTT
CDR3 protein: CASSYRGVTSTDTQYF

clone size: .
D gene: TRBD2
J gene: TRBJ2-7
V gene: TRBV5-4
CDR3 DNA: TGTGCCAGCAGCTTGCTAGCGGGATCCGTTTACGAGCAGTACTTC
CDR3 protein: CASSLLAGSVYEQYF

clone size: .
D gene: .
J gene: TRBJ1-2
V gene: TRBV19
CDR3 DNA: TGTGCCAGTAGTACGCGGGCCAACGTATACTATGGCTACACCTTC
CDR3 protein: CASSTRANVYYGYTF

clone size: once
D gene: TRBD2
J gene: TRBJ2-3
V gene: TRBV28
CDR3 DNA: TGCCTCTCAGCATCCCTTAGCGGGACCACAGATACGCAGTATTTT
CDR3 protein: CLSASLSGTTDTQYF

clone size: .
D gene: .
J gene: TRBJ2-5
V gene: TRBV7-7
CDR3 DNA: TGTGCCAGCAGCTTAAGGGACTACCAAGAGACCCAGTACTTC
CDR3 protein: CASSLRDYQETQYF

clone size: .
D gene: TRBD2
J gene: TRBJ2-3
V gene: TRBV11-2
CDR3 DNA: TGTGCCAGCAGCTTCTGGTGGACTAGCGGGAGGACCCTCACAGATACGCAGTATTTT
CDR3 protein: CASSFWWTSGRTLTDTQYF

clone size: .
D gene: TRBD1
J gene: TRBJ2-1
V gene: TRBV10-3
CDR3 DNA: TGTGCCATCAGTGAGTCAAGGGACAGACCCTACAATGAGCAGTTCTTC
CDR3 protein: CAISESRDRPYNEQFF

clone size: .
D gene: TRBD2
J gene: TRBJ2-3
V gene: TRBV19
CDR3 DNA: TGTGCCAGTTTTCAGCGGGAGGGCCCCGCAGATACGCAGTATTTT
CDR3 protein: CASFQREGPADTQYF

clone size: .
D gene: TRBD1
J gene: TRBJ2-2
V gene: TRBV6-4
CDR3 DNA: TGTGCCAGCAGTGACGGGGACAGGGTCCACACCGGGGAGCTGTTTTTT
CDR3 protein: CASSDGDRVHTGELFF

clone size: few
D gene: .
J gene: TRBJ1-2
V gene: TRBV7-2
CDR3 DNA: TGTGCCAGCAGCTATCGCGGGGGGACCGCGGGTCACGGCTACACCTTC
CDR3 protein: CASSYRGGTAGHGYTF

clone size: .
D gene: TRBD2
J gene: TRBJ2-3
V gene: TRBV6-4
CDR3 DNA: TGTGCCAGCAGTGAAATAGCGGGAGGCACAGATACGCAGTATTTT
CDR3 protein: CASSEIAGGTDTQYF

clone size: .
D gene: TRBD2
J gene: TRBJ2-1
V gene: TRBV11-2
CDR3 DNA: TGTGCCAGCAGCTTTGACTACGGGAGGGCCGATGTGGTTAATGAGCAGTTCTTC
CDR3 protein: CASSFDYGRADVVNEQFF